This paragraph reports one T cell receptor (beta chain). Its antigen is still unknown. Per-nucleotide qualities are absent, and no much larger clonotype sits a single base away. This entry comes from a study of cytomegalovirus exposure and HLA in healthy donors (dated by TCRdb to 2017 to 2019). Broadly, across the study: According to an earlier analysis of a few hundred of the donors, about 179 million T cells yielded over 100 million unique TCR beta sequences and approximately 300 Gb of sequence data. An early release covering around 630 HLA-typed donors comprised roughly 300 gigabases of sequencing data and around 85 million unique TCR sequences. Of the roughly 400 genotyped donors, over 80% were placed in the genetic ancestry cluster associated with self-reported Caucasian donors. The study was designed to test whether signatures of past pathogen exposure could be identified by cataloging public T cell receptors. Using immunosequencing, the study profiled T cell repertoires from 666 subjects and related those repertoires to cytomegalovirus serostatus. In addition to the first cohort of 666 subjects, a separate validation cohort of 120 different subjects was used. To predict cytomegalovirus infection status, the study brought together high-throughput TCR immunosequencing, statistical association of individual TCRs with disease status, and machine learning. To study patterns of TCR occurrence, a later analysis re-analyzed previously published TCR beta repertoires from 700 or so donors and added high-resolution HLA genotyping. In the later analysis, no new phenotypic data were used to find candidate immune exposures; instead, reliance was placed on TCR beta sequences and their occurrence across donors. In an earlier analysis of roughly 540 of the donors, high-throughput TCR beta sequencing was used to judge whether each TCR beta V gene segment behaved as functional or pseudogenic. Donor age, sex, ethnicity and CMV serostatus were collected together with the repertoire data. Genome-wide SNP genotypes for about 65% of the roughly 670 donors were used in a later genetic analysis, which treated that subset as a discovery cohort. Every repertoire in the discovery cohort had been generated on one and the same sequencing platform. HLA typing covered class I and class II loci at four-digit resolution. Typing coverage differed by locus: A, B, C, DRB1 and DQB1 were typed in about 620-630 donors, DQA1 in approximately 520, DPA1 in 600 to 610, and DPB1 in around 490. About 5 DR-DQ haplotypes were handled as single units for association and clustering, since linkage in the cohort was strong. Across some 400 genotyped donors of the cohort, an average of approximately 240,000 unique TCR beta nucleotide sequences per donor were sequenced, and around 19% of those sequences were non-productive. The study at large found these results: In a later analysis, the rate of TCR association differed among HLA loci, with DRB1 alleles having the most associated TCRs and HLA-C alleles having the fewest. A few of the identified cytomegalovirus-associated TCR beta chains were confirmed in vitro to be specific for cytomegalovirus antigens. In the study, 150 to 200 TCR beta chains were listed as associated with cytomegalovirus. A cluster of highly shared sequence variants was judged likely to be a technical artifact of the sequencing pipeline. This cohort had only TCR beta chains sequenced, and the lack of alpha or paired-chain data limited which features could be detected. Across donors, most TCR sequences were observed very rarely, whereas some public TCRs were present in many individuals. In a later analysis, several top co-occurrence clusters were reported to appear linked to parvovirus B19, influenza, CMV and Epstein-Barr virus. Approximately 16 rarely observed V segments, including chromosome 9 orphons, were excluded from the earlier analysis of approximately 600 of the donors because counts were too low. For the cohort, immune exposure information was limited to CMV serostatus. Presence/absence analyses assumed roughly uniform sequencing depth across donors, an assumption that may not hold. Compared with equally common non-associated chains, HLA-associated TCR beta chains in a later analysis were more clonally expanded and had lower generation probabilities. HLA typing was unavailable for some donors at each locus, so association tests used only the typed subset. In a later analysis, around 17,000 TCR beta sequences were associated with specific HLA alleles at a false discovery rate of 0.05. A further reported finding was that TCR beta sequences accurately predicted the HLA-A and HLA-B alleles for most subjects in the first cohort. Cytomegalovirus status was reported to be diagnosed by the classifier with high specificity and sensitivity in both the original and validation cohorts. Assigning TCR associations to individual alleles was difficult when HLA alleles, especially DR and DQ, strongly co-occurred. Compared with the roughly 720-donor mean, donors in an Asian-associated ancestry cluster had fewer N-insertions in productive TCRs, according to a later genetic analysis. Linkage disequilibrium might explain the correlated functional status among segregating V segments, but an unknown experimental factor could not be ruled out. Most CMV-associated TCR beta chains appeared to be HLA-restricted in a later analysis, and the HLA associations seemed to be driven largely by CMV exposure. According to the authors, the approach could potentially be generalized to other disease states and immunological phenotypes. A later genetic analysis associated a missense DCLRE1C variant with V-gene and J-gene trimming of TCR beta chains, and an independent cohort replicated the association. In an earlier analysis of under 600 of the donors, most TCR beta V segments were observed in productive rearrangements about 87% or about 30% of the time, broadly matching IMGT annotations. Some IMGT-functional V segments, including TRBV6-2 and TRBV6-3, could not be distinguished by the 87-base-pair reads and were therefore excluded.

For CDR1 and CDR2, the germline V gene lists MDHEN and SYDVKM. Inclusive of the bounding cysteine and phenylalanine, the CDR3 is 16 residues long. Only CDR3 DNA is held: 48 bases, read in frame from base 1. The germline V end is reduced by 6 bases and the J end by 4 bases; junction bases left unmatched: 14. The method was the immunoSEQ multiplex PCR assay. For the multiplex PCR, a mixture combining 60 forward primers for TCR Vbeta segments and 13 reverse primers for TCR Jbeta segments was used. A multiplex PCR assay on genomic DNA amplified the CDR3 region of rearranged TCR beta genes. On the Illumina HiSeq System, the amplified TCR beta libraries were sequenced as 87-base-pair reads. Under the source paper's analysis protocol: A later analysis tallied 75 million to 85 million unique TCR beta chains across the 666 repertoires, and some 10 million of those chains were shared by two or more donors. Raw reads were error-corrected and collapsed into unique sequences with a nearest-neighbor algorithm that merged closely related sequences to remove PCR and sequencing errors. V, D and J gene segments were assigned by aligning CDR3 sequences to IMGT reference sequences. For a sequence to be retained, a match of at least six nucleotides was required to both a V gene segment and a J gene segment. A rearrangement counted as productive if the CDR3 had no stop codons and remained in frame with V and J, and every other rearrangement counted as non-productive. CDR3 was defined according to IMGT convention as the region running from the second conserved V-encoded cysteine to the conserved J-encoded phenylalanine. In an earlier analysis of roughly 610 of the donors, sequences lacking an unambiguous match to a single V gene segment were excluded. An earlier analysis of a few hundred of the donors called V segments functional above 56.7% productive rearrangements and segregating when the between-donor standard deviation exceeded 5%. A statistical classification framework was built for diagnosing cytomegalovirus status from the catalog of TCR beta chain sequences. V and J gene assignment, in a later analysis, came from comparing TCR nucleotide sequences with IMGT/GENE-DB human TR gene sequences. In a later analysis, CDR3 sequences and most-parsimonious VDJ recombination scenarios were assigned using the TCRdist pipeline. In a later analysis, each TCR beta chain was defined by its CDR3 amino acid sequence together with its V-gene family, and reads without a unique V-gene family were excluded. A later analysis removed several hundred highly shared, low-generation-probability nucleotide sequences to deal with suspected cross-contamination and a sequencing artifact. In a later analysis, a clonal expansion index was calculated for each public chain from normalized within-repertoire ranks of inferred template counts. A later analysis computed generation probabilities with a VDJ recombination model fitted to out-of-frame rearrangements, and checked the results against IGoR. Hypergeometric tests were used in a later analysis to score TCR-TCR, TCR-HLA and TCR-CMV co-occurrence, with a repertoire-size bias correction applied to the TCR pairs. In a later analysis, false discovery rates were estimated by permuting HLA or CMV assignments 20 times. In a later analysis, co-occurring TCRs were grouped using DBSCAN, with TCRdist sequence similarity added in when clustering inside HLA-allele-positive subsets. Repertoires with fewer than 30,000 or more than 120,000 public chains, plus five repertoires with anomalous nucleotide sharing, were excluded from co-occurrence clustering. Sourced from immuneACCESS, this table was stored by TCRdb with only in-frame sequences that have V and J called. A share of the clones is absent; for the studies checked, an unresolved V gene accounts for under half, and the remainder has no known explanation. V and J calls and clone size are as listed in that table; D and trimming were resolved from the DNA. The sample table records about 140,000 clones; 76% of these occur just once. Approximately 1.8% of the sample is in the top ten clones.

The cohort consisted of 600 or so healthy bone marrow donors. At the time of sampling, every cohort member was nominally healthy, though immune exposures that went unrecorded were likely present. The donor tested CMV seronegative and was one of the 352 seronegative cohort members. Each donor provided a peripheral blood sample, and peripheral blood mononuclear cells were used for TCR beta sequencing. The Qiagen DNeasy Blood Extraction Kit was used to extract genomic DNA from the blood cell samples. The specimen sequenced was PBMCs. The chain links TRBV28 with TRBJ1-2; 7 central nucleotides agree with TRBD1. The source of this sequence is a man between 40 and 49 years old in good health and CMV-seronegative. The DNA sequence follows: TGTGCCAGCAGCACCATTCCTCCCGGGACAGCCTATGGCTACACCTTC. Translated, it gives CASSTIPPGTAYGYTF.